Following are 21 T cell receptor beta chains from one sample sequenced in a study of neurological immune-mediated disorders. MiXCR was run by TCRdb on the 5' RACE reads, yielding one entry per CDR3 protein. The table has 55,000 to 70,000 distinct CDR3 sequences, around 3% seen once. The sample comprised PBMCs. Receptor source: a woman between 50 and 59 years old with multiple sclerosis.

This clonotype was detected ten times or more. The rearrangement uses TRBV7-2 and TRBJ2-7; 14 nucleotides align to TRBD2. In germline, CDR1 is SGHTA, CDR2 FQGNSA. This CDR3 contains 17 residues. V dropped 2 bases and J dropped 9; count of bases not matched to a gene: 12. Here the CDR3 reads CASSLTPGLAGVPGQYF. The CDR3 bases are TGTGCCAGCAGCTTAACCCCGGGACTAGCGGGAGTCCCCGGGCAGTACTTC.

This clonotype was seen ten or more times. The V gene is TRBV19, the J gene TRBJ1-5; TRBD1 agrees at 8 bases. This CDR3 region has 16 residues. Unmatched junction bases numbered 7, after V lost 6 bases and J lost 0 bases. Germline loops: CDR1 LNHDA, CDR2 SQIVND (reference sequence). The CDR3 sequence is CASSPDRVYSNQPQHF. DNA for the CDR3: TGTGCCAGTAGCCCGGACAGGGTTTATAGCAATCAGCCCCAGCATTTT.

Many counts were recorded for this clonotype. A much larger clone lies a single base off, so this may be a read error. The chain joins TRBV5-1 to TRBJ1-5, with D perhaps TRBD1 (6 bases). This CDR3 comprises 13 residues. CDR1 and CDR2 (germline): SGHRS, YFSETQ. The CDR3 reads CASSAGVNQPQNF. CDR3 in DNA: TGCGCCAGCAGCGCAGGGGTCAATCAGCCCCAGAATTTT.

This clonotype came up many times. The chain uses TRBV6-2 or TRBV6-3 and TRBJ2-2, with D hard to call. Trimming cost V 2 bases and J 7 bases, with 2 bases left between them. Per the germline V gene, CDR1 is MNHEY and CDR2 is SVGEGT. This CDR3 has 11 residues. The DNA for the CDR3 is TGTGCCAGCAGTTACATCGGGGAGCTGTTTTTT. Translation: CASSYIGELFF.

At least ten counts were recorded for this clonotype. The genes are TRBV4-1 and TRBJ2-3; TRBD2 matches at 12 bases. The CDR3 sequence is 21 residues long. Germline values: CDR1 MGHRA, CDR2 YSYEKL. J was trimmed by 1 base and V by 6 bases; bases with no gene match: 20. The CDR3 reads CASRAGGRLAGERVGTDTQYF. CDR3 nucleotides: TGCGCCAGCAGGGCAGGGGGCCGACTAGCGGGAGAGAGAGTCGGCACAGATACGCAGTATTTT.

This clonotype was found many times. The rearrangement joins TRBV6-5 to TRBJ1-2, with 7 bases fitting TRBD1. The CDR3 contains 13 residues. The J segment lost 4 bases and the V segment lost 5 bases, leaving 4 bases of the junction unmatched. Looked up from germline, CDR1 is MNHEY and CDR2 is SVGAGI. CDR3 in DNA: TGTGCCAGCAGTCTGGGACAGTTCTATGGCTACACCTTC. It yields the protein CASSLGQFYGYTF.

The chain carries TRBV11-3 and TRBJ2-3; TRBD2 matches 10 bases. Germline-derived CDR1 and CDR2 are SGHNT and YENEEA. The CDR3 runs 15 residues. J lost 1 base, V lost 5 bases, and 3 bases had no gene match. The CDR3 protein is CASSDGTSGTDTQYF. DNA of the CDR3: TGTGCCAGCAGCGACGGGACTAGCGGCACAGATACGCAGTATTTT.

This clonotype was seen many times. V gene TRBV20-1 combines with J gene TRBJ1-1; D is unclear. This CDR3 spans 14 amino acids. Germline V gene lookup returns CDR1 DFQATT and CDR2 SNEGSKA (reference sequence). Trimming took 1 base from V and 5 from J, leaving 14 bases between them. CDR3 nucleotides: TGCAGTGCTAGAGCTACGGGTTCGTGGACTGAAGCTTTCTTT. This sequence encodes CSARATGSWTEAFF.

This clonotype was detected many times. The rearrangement joins TRBV20-1 to TRBJ2-7, with unresolved D. The CDR3 loop spans 13 amino acids. V was clipped by 6 bases and J by 4 bases, with 16 bases between them. Germline lookup yields CDR1 DFQATT and CDR2 SNEGSKA (reference sequence). In DNA form, the CDR3 reads TGCAGTGCCCCGGGCAGAACCCTTTACGAGCAGTACTTC. It translates to CSAPGRTLYEQYF.

With respect to this clonotype: A read error may account for a junction end that differs from germline. This rearrangement joins TRBV20-1 to TRBJ1-5; no reliable D call. This CDR3 contains 13 residues. The germline V gene encodes CDR1 DFQATT and CDR2 SNEGSKA (reference sequence). CDR3: CSATPGLNQPRYF. The CDR3 DNA is TGCAGTGCAACTCCCGGTTTGAACCAGCCCCGGTATTTT.

This clonotype was seen at least ten times. The CDR3 is CASSYQGGYNEQFF. The DNA of the CDR3 is TGTGCCAGCAGTTACCAGGGGGGCTACAATGAGCAGTTCTTC. V usage is TRBV6-1 and J usage is TRBJ2-1, with D possibly TRBD1 on 7 matching bases. The CDR3 spans 14 residues. Trimming took 5 bases from V and 3 from J, leaving 11 bases between them. The germline V gene encodes CDR1 MNHNS and CDR2 SASEGT.

This clonotype was counted at least ten times. The gene calls are TRBV5-1 and TRBJ2-5; D could derive from TRBD1 or TRBD2 (5 bases each). This CDR3 contains 15 residues. In germline, CDR1 is SGHRS, CDR2 YFSETQ. V was cut by 4 bases and J by 5 bases, with 18 bases left in between. The CDR3 sequence: CASSKRDPPRETQYF. The CDR3 DNA reads as TGCGCCAGCAGCAAACGGGACCCCCCACGCGAGACCCAGTACTTC.

This clonotype was detected ten times or more. The rearrangement joins TRBV6-6 to TRBJ2-7; D ambiguous. The V gene lost 0 bases and the J gene lost 3 bases, with 6 bases spanning the gap. The CDR3 spans 13 residues. Per germline, CDR1 MNHNY and CDR2 SVGAGI (reference sequence). CDR3: CASSYSWVYEQYF. Here the CDR3 DNA reads TGTGCCAGCAGTTACTCCTGGGTCTACGAGCAGTACTTC.

This clonotype was found many times. The chain joins TRBV6-6 to TRBJ2-6; tentatively, D is TRBD1 (6 bases). Trimming shortened V by 0 bases and J by 1 base, and 16 bases separated the two germline ends. This CDR3 comprises 19 residues. Per germline, CDR1 MNHNY and CDR2 SVGAGI (reference sequence). The CDR3 here is CASSYSFGGRRSGANVLTF. CDR3 in DNA: TGTGCCAGCAGTTACTCATTTGGGGGCCGGCGTTCTGGGGCCAACGTCCTGACTTTC.

This clonotype was seen many times. The rearrangement uses TRBV7-3 and TRBJ2-1, with 7 bases lining up with TRBD2. With V trimmed by 6 bases and J by 6 bases, 11 bases remained unmatched. This CDR3 is built from 15 residues. The germline CDR1 and CDR2 sequences are SGHTA and FQGTGA. CDR3 in DNA: TGTGCCAGCAGTTATGCCGGGACTAACACCAATGAGCAGTTCTTC. Translating gives CASSYAGTNTNEQFF.

Comment on this clonotype: This may be a read error: a much more frequent sequence differs by one nucleotide. The chain couples TRBV10-3 to TRBJ1-3; D possibly corresponds to TRBD1 (6 bases). Looked up from germline, CDR1 is ENHRY and CDR2 is SYGVKD. This CDR3 comprises 16 residues. The CDR3 DNA reads TGTGCCATCAGTGAAAGAAACAGGGAGTCTGGAAAAACCATATATTTT. The encoded protein is CAISERNRESGKTIYF.

This clonotype appeared many times. CDR3 protein: CASSDGITDTQYF. The DNA for the CDR3 is TGTGCCAGCAGTGACGGGATCACAGATACGCAGTATTTT. The chain recombines TRBV2 with TRBJ2-3, with D perhaps matching TRBD2 (5 bases). The CDR3 extends over 13 amino acids. CDR1 and CDR2 (germline): SNHLY, FYNNEI. V was trimmed by 3 bases and J by 2 bases, leaving 6 bases between them.

This clonotype was found many times. The chain carries TRBV12-3 or TRBV12-4 and TRBJ1-3; no clear D gene. The CDR3 is made up of 15 amino acids. V lost 4 bases and J lost 1, with 11 bases in between. CDR3 sequence (DNA): TGTGCCAGCAGTTCCCACGACCCTTCTGGAAACACCATATATTTT. As protein: CASSSHDPSGNTIYF.

This clonotype was seen ten or more times. V and J are TRBV5-1 and TRBJ2-1; D perhaps matches TRBD2 (6 bases). Germline V gene lookup returns CDR1 SGHRS and CDR2 YFSETQ. Between the trimmed V and J ends, which lost 0 bases and 5 bases, there was a span of 12 bases. The CDR3 has 15 amino acids. This CDR3 is CASSLVVGGDNEQFF. The CDR3 DNA reads as TGCGCCAGCAGCTTGGTGGTCGGGGGAGACAATGAGCAGTTCTTC. Full variable domain (rest looked up from reference TRBV5-1 and TRBJ2-1): KAGVTQTPRYLIKTRGQQVTLSCSPISGHRSVSWYQQTPGQGLQFLFEYFSETQRNKGNFPGRFSGRQFSNSRSEMNVSTLELGDSALYLCASSLVVGGDNEQFFGPGTRLTVL.

In its sample, this clonotype was seen a few times. With a much larger clone just one base away, this may be a read error. This chain joins TRBV20-1 and TRBJ1-2; perhaps TRBD1 as D (5 bases). The CDR3 totals 15 residues. V was trimmed by 0 bases and J by 2 bases, leaving 13 bases between them. Germline loops: CDR1 DFQATT, CDR2 SNEGSKA (reference sequence). The CDR3 sequence: CSARDHSAGNYGYTF. The CDR3 bases are TGCAGTGCTAGAGATCACTCCGCAGGGAACTATGGCTACACCTTC.

This clonotype was detected many times. The chain employs TRBV20-1 and TRBJ2-5, with D perhaps given as TRBD1 or TRBD2 (5 bases each). CDR1 and CDR2 (germline): DFQATT, SNEGSKA (reference sequence). Deletions cut 0 bases from V and 6 bases from J, with 20 bases between. This CDR3 has 16 amino acids. For the CDR3, the DNA is TGCAGTGCTAGAGACGGGCGGACTCAGGGAATGAAGACCCAGTACTTC. This translates into CSARDGRTQGMKTQYF.